The 2 T cell receptor beta chains below were found in one sample sequenced in a study of T-cell reconstitution after alpha-beta-depleted transplantation in children. Unique molecular identifiers featured in how the TCRbeta library was prepared. TCRdb re-derived calls from the PCR reads in MiXCR, one entry per CDR3 protein. The data show 350,000 to 400,000 distinct CDR3 sequences, about a fifth seen once. Material: PBMCs from the stem cell graft donor, obtained from the stem cell graft. These receptors originate from a human donor who donated a stem cell graft to a child with acute myeloid leukemia.

To note about this clonotype: Being one base from a much bigger clone, this may be a read error. The chain combines TRBV6-2 or TRBV6-3 with TRBJ1-2; possibly TRBD1 for D (6 bases). Germline V CDR1 and CDR2: MNHEY, SVGEGT. This CDR3 region has 15 residues. Trimming shortened V by 5 bases and J by 0 bases, and 13 bases separated the two germline ends. CDR3 sequence reads: CASSPQGSTNYGYTF. The CDR3 DNA sequence: TGTGCCAGCAGTCCTCAGGGGTCAACTAACTATGGCTACACCTTC.

This chain connects TRBV27 to TRBJ2-2; no clear D gene. The germline CDR1 and CDR2 sequences are MNHEY and SMNVEV (reference sequence). CDR3 size: 16 residues. V was clipped by 2 bases and J by 1 base, with 11 bases between them. Written as DNA, the CDR3 is TGTGCCAGCAGTTTAGGATTCAGGAGGAACACCGGGGAGCTGTTTTTT. Translation gives CASSLGFRRNTGELFF.